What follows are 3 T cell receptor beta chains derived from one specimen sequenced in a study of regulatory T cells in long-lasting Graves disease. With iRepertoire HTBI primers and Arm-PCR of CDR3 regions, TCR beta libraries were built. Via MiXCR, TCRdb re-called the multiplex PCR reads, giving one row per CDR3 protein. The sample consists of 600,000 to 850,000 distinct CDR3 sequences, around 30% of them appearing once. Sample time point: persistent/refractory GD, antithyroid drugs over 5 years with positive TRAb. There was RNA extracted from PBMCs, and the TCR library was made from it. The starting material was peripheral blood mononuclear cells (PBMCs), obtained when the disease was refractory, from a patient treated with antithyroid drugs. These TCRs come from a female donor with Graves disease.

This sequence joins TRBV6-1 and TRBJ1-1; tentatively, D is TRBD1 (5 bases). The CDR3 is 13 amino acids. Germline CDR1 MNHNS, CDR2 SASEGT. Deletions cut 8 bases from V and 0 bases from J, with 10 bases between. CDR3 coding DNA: TGTGCCAGCGGGGGGAGGTTGAACACTGAAGCTTTCTTT. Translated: CASGGRLNTEAFF.

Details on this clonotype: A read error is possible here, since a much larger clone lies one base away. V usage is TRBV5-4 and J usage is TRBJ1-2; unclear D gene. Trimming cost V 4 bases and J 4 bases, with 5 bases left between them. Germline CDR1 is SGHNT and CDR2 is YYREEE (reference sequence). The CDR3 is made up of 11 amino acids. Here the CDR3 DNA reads TGTGCCAGCAGCAACGGCTATGGCTACACCTTC. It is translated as CASSNGYGYTF.

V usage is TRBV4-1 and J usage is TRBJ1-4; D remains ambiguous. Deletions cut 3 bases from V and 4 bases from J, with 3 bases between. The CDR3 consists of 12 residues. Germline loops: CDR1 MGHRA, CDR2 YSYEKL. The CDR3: CASSQINEKLFF. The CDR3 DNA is TGCGCCAGCAGCCAGATTAATGAAAAACTGTTTTTT.